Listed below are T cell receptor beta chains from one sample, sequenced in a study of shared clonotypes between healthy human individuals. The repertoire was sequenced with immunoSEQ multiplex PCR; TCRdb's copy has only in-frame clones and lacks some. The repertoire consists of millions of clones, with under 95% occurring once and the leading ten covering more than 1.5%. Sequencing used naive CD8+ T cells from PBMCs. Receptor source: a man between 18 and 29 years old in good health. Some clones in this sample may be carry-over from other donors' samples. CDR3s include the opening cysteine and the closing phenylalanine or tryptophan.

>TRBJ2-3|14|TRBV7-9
CASRSVFSADTQYF
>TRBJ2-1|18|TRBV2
CASSEVGRLAGSYNEQFF
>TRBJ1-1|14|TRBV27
CASSLSNRVAEAFF
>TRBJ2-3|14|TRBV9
CASSVAGATDTQYF
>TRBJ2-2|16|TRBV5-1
CASSSPYLGGSGELFF
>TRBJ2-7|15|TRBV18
CASSPPREGSYEQYF
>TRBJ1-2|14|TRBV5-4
CASSPNGDSMALGF
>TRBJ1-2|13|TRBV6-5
CASSTRQDGGYTF
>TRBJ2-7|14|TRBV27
CASRTGGGSYEQYF
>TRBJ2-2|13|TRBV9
CASSVTGTGELFF
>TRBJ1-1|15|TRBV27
CASSLTGELYTEAFF
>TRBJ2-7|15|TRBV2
CASSESGRLNYEQYF
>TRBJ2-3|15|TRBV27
CASSFLDSYTDTQYF
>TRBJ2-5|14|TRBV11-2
CASSQTGGAKTQYF
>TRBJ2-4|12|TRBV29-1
CSVAGGKNIQYF
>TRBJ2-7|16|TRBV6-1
CASSEALRGSSYEQYF
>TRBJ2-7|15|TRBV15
CATSRARGSTYEQYF
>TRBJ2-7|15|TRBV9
CASSVGLAGGDEQYF
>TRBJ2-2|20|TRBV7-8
CASSHRTGLPRGGNTGELFF
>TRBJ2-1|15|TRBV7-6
CASSLGTSGYNEQFF
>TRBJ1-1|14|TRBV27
CASSLQGRGTEAFF
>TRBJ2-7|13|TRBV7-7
CASSSRDSYEQYF
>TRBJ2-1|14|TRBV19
CASSIIGGVNEQFF
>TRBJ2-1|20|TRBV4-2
CASSYLGLAGAEMAYNEQFF
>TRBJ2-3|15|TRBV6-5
CASSPSELHTDTQYF
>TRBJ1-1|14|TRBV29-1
CSVELDRMNTEAFF
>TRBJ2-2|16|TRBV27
CASSWGAASNTGELFF
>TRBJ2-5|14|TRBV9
CASSDPGVQETQYF
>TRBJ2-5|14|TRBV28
CASSLVVEGETQYF
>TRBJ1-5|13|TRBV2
CASASRINQPQHF
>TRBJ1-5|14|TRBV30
CAWSVGQPHQPQHF
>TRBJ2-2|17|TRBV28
CASTTPDGRLIAGELFF
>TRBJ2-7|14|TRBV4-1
CASRTLDGSYEQYF
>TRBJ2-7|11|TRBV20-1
CSAREYYEQYF
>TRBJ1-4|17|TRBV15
CATSRGLVVTTNEKLFF
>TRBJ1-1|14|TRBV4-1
CASSQDPGTLEAFF
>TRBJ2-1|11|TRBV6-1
CASSSGLIKFF
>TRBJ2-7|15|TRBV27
CASSQSPGTDYEQYF
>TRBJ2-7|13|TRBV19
CASSARTRDEQYF
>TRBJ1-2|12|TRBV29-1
CSVFTFTGDTTF
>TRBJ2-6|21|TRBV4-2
CASSQDQVAPTEPSGANVLTF
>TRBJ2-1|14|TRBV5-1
CASSSRDIYNEQFF
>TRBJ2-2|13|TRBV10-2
CAGGTVNTGELFF
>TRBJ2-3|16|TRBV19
CASSPTGTSGTDTQYF
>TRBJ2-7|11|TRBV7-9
CASSSHYEQYF
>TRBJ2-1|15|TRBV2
CASSDGGSSYNEQFF